The sample holds a few counts of the clone carrying this TCR beta chain. Its antigen is as yet unknown. Per the original methods: After removing out-of-frame reads, 2.3 million or so distinct TCRbeta sequences remained. Generated by immunoSEQ multiplex PCR, the TCRdb table keeps only in-frame clones and is missing some. From that table come the V and J calls and clone size; the DNA was used to work out D and trimming. Here the sample spans nearly 60,000 clones, 80% to 90% being singletons. Single viable CD3+CD4+CD8-CD45RO+ cells were sorted as the memory CD4+ T cells. CDR1 is SGHVS, CDR2 FQNEAQ, per germline. The CDR3 is made up of 14 amino acids. Trimming shortened V by 5 bases and J by 8 bases, and 18 bases separated the two germline ends. The sample originates from a study of memory CD4+ T cells and cytomegalovirus serostatus. Broader study findings: Each of approximately 61 CMV-associated TCRbeta sequences occurred in one to five individuals.

The TCR was taken from an adult in good health and CMV-seronegative. Sequencing was done on a sample of memory CD4+ T cells from blood. The V and J genes are TRBV7-8 and TRBJ1-2, with a weak D call TRBD1 (5 bases). The DNA of the CDR3 is TGTGCCAGCAGCATACCGACAGAACGGGGCGGCTACACCTTC. Translation gives CASSIPTERGGYTF.